This TCR beta chain was recovered during a study of identifying expanded T cells in peripheral blood. Regarding the study as a whole: Technical replicates showed about 1.1 changed clones; two weeks 15 to 20; four weeks 19. Approximately 2-week clone count variance significantly increased as total template count grew.

Of note for this clone: Its antigen is not known.

CDR3 length equals 14 residues. The V and J ends lost 7 bases and 0 bases respectively, with 9 bases between them. In germline, CDR1 is PRHDT, CDR2 FYEKMQ (reference sequence). Assay used: immunoSEQ multiplex PCR; TCRdb lists only in-frame clones, some missing. Among around 82,000 clones listed, over 80% were seen once. The material sequenced was blood. This chain connects TRBV13 to TRBJ2-2; D unresolved. This TCR was recovered from a person aged 18 to 69 in good health. DNA of the CDR3: TGTGCCAGCACACTTCATTCGAACACCGGGGAGCTGTTTTTT. Protein sequence: CASTLHSNTGELFF. Complete variable domain (other parts from reference TRBV13 and TRBJ2-2): AAGVIQSPRHLIKEKRETATLKCYPIPRHDTVYWYQQGPGQDPQFLISFYEKMQSDKGSIPDRFSAQQFSDYHSELNMSSLELGDSALYFCASTLHSNTGELFFGEGSRLTVL.